The rows below give T cell receptor beta chains drawn from one sample of a study of T cell responses to AZD1222 COVID-19 vaccine. The assay was immunoSEQ multiplex PCR, and TCRdb's table has in-frame clones only and misses some. The table lists around 120,000 clones, almost 95% of them singletons, with approximately 1.4% in the top ten. The input for sequencing was peripheral blood, taken 28 days after the second AZD1222 dose. The receptors stem from an adult who received the AZD1222 COVID-19 vaccine. The CDR3 runs from the conserved cysteine through the conserved F or W. The order of the fields is V gene, J gene, D gene, clone size, CDR3 DNA, CDR3 protein. D genes are given only for firm matches. Not every row has a clone size; where given, it reads once, few, many or a size class.

>TRBV30|TRBJ1-1|-|-
TGTGCCTGGAGCGACCGGGATGTTCGTTGGGCTTTCTTT
CAWSDRDVRWAFF
>TRBV2|TRBJ2-1|TRBD1|-
TGTGCCAGCAGTGACACGACAGGGTTCTCCTACAATGAGCAGTTCTTC
CASSDTTGFSYNEQFF
>TRBV11-2|TRBJ1-2|-|-
TGTGCCAGCAGCCCGGGGCCGGAAAACTATGGCTACACCTTC
CASSPGPENYGYTF
>TRBV27|TRBJ2-3|-|-
TGTGCCAGCAGTTTGTTGCGGGCTACGGGATTTGATACGCAGTATTTT
CASSLLRATGFDTQYF
>TRBV5-4|TRBJ1-5|-|-
TGTGCCAGCAGCGCGGGACTTGGCAATCAGCCCCAGCATTTT
CASSAGLGNQPQHF
>TRBV9|TRBJ2-7|-|once
TGTGCCAGCAGCGTAGATGGGTTAGCGGCCAGGGAGCAGTACTTC
CASSVDGLAAREQYF
>TRBV24-1|TRBJ2-7|-|-
TGTGCCACCAGTGATCCTGACACCTACGAGCAGTACTTC
CATSDPDTYEQYF
>TRBV5-1|TRBJ2-1|TRBD2|-
TGCGCCAGCAGCGCGCACCCGGCTGGCGGGAGCTACAATGAGCAGTTCTTC
CASSAHPAGGSYNEQFF
>TRBV5-4|TRBJ2-7|-|-
TGTGCCAGCAGCCTATCGACGGGTCATGGGGAGCAGTACTTC
CASSLSTGHGEQYF
>TRBV6-6|TRBJ2-7|-|-
TGTGCCAGCACCCGCGGGGGCGCCAACACCTACGAGCAGTACTTC
CASTRGGANTYEQYF
>TRBV18|TRBJ2-3|-|-
TGTGCCAGCTCACTACAGGACCCCAGCACAGATACGCAGTATTTT
CASSLQDPSTDTQYF
>TRBV2|TRBJ1-6|-|-
TGTGCCAGCAGTGACCAGGGAGGGGTGTCACCCCTCCACTTT
CASSDQGGVSPLHF